This T cell receptor beta chain stems from a study of T cells after posttransplantation cyclophosphamide. Produced via immunoSEQ multiplex PCR; TCRdb's table is partial and in-frame only. The sample includes roughly 17,000 clones, around 85% seen only once; the top ten take 25% to 30%. Sampled 1 year posttransplant, controls received myeloablative marrow transplants, methotrexate and a calcineurin inhibitor. CDR1 and CDR2 from the germline V gene are SGHTS and YDEGEE. CDR3 length equals 16 residues. V trimming: 1 base; J trimming: 0 bases; junction bases outside the gene matches: 6. The study's findings and limits: Recipient CMV seropositivity and CMV reactivation strongly tracked TRB clonality.

Worth noting for this clone: The antigen is undetermined.

The receptor was derived from a female patient aged 18 to 29 who received an allogeneic stem cell transplant from an unrelated donor, was CMV-positive, and had acute and chronic GVHD. Among the T cells, some may be from the graft donor. The chain couples TRBV5-8 to TRBJ1-1, with 7 bases that match TRBD1. Sequencing used PBMCs, obtained after allogeneic stem cell transplant with calcineurin inhibitor and methotrexate. The CDR3, as DNA: TGTGCCAGCAGCTTGATTGGGACAGAACTGAACACTGAAGCTTTCTTT. Its translation is CASSLIGTELNTEAFF. Complete variable domain (other parts from reference TRBV5-8 and TRBJ1-1): EAGVTQSPTHLIKTRGQQATLRCSPISGHTSVYWYQQALGLGLQFLLWYDEGEERNRGNFPPRFSGRQFPNYSSELNVNALELEDSALYLCASSLIGTELNTEAFFGQGTRLTVV.